Listed below are T cell receptor beta chains from one sample, sequenced in a study of beta chain features in type 1 diabetes. Some clones are missing from TCRdb's copy, which holds only in-frame ones; the method was immunoSEQ multiplex PCR. Of about 140,000 clones in the sample, about 12% were seen once. The source material was central memory CD4+ T cells from blood. Receptor source: a man aged 18 to 30 with type 1 diabetes. Each CDR3 is given with its conserved first and last residue. The order of the fields is V gene, D gene, J gene, clone size, CDR3 protein, CDR3 DNA. The D gene is left open where the match is weak. Clone size, where shown, is once, few, many, or a class for clones that have expanded.

v_call: TRBV4-1; d_call: -; j_call: TRBJ1-6; clone_size: -; cdr3_aa: CASSQEGGGELGNSPLHF; cdr3_nt: TGCGCCAGCAGCCAAGAAGGAGGGGGAGAGTTGGGCAATTCACCCCTCCACTTT
v_call: TRBV6-5; d_call: -; j_call: TRBJ2-1; clone_size: -; cdr3_aa: CASPPLGRPRGEQFF; cdr3_nt: TGTGCCAGTCCACCACTAGGACGTCCAAGAGGTGAGCAGTTCTTC
v_call: TRBV7-9; d_call: TRBD1; j_call: TRBJ1-5; clone_size: few; cdr3_aa: CASSPTGQGSYQPQHF; cdr3_nt: TGTGCCAGCAGCCCGACTGGACAGGGCTCGTACCAGCCCCAGCATTTT
v_call: TRBV27; d_call: -; j_call: TRBJ2-3; clone_size: many; cdr3_aa: CASSPRAPNTQYF; cdr3_nt: TGTGCCAGCAGCCCCCGGGCTCCCAATACGCAGTATTTT
v_call: TRBV6-5; d_call: -; j_call: TRBJ2-5; clone_size: many; cdr3_aa: CASSYPQGETQYF; cdr3_nt: TGTGCCAGCAGTTACCCGCAGGGGGAGACCCAGTACTTC
v_call: TRBV6-1; d_call: TRBD2; j_call: TRBJ2-1; clone_size: -; cdr3_aa: CASSPPGGIWNEQFF; cdr3_nt: TGTGCCAGCAGTCCACCGGGAGGAATTTGGAATGAGCAGTTCTTC
v_call: TRBV6-6; d_call: -; j_call: TRBJ1-6; clone_size: -; cdr3_aa: CASSHGGYSPLHF; cdr3_nt: TGTGCCAGCAGTCACGGGGGGTATTCACCCCTCCACTTT
v_call: TRBV7-8; d_call: -; j_call: TRBJ1-3; clone_size: -; cdr3_aa: CASSRTVGNTIYF; cdr3_nt: TGTGCCAGCAGCCGGACAGTTGGAAACACCATATATTTT
v_call: TRBV19; d_call: TRBD1; j_call: TRBJ1-4; clone_size: -; cdr3_aa: CASRNTGGLGEKLFF; cdr3_nt: TGTGCCAGTAGAAACACAGGGGGCCTGGGTGAAAAACTGTTTTTT
v_call: TRBV5-6; d_call: -; j_call: TRBJ1-1; clone_size: -; cdr3_aa: CASSLGRWTEAFF; cdr3_nt: TGTGCCAGCAGTTTGGGGAGGTGGACTGAAGCTTTCTTT
v_call: TRBV18; d_call: -; j_call: TRBJ1-4; clone_size: -; cdr3_aa: CASSPASGANEKLFF; cdr3_nt: TGTGCCAGCTCACCCGCATCAGGGGCTAATGAAAAACTGTTTTTT
v_call: TRBV5-1; d_call: -; j_call: TRBJ2-5; clone_size: -; cdr3_aa: CASASSGMEETQYF; cdr3_nt: TGCGCCAGCGCCAGCAGTGGTATGGAAGAGACCCAGTACTTC
v_call: TRBV11-3; d_call: -; j_call: TRBJ2-5; clone_size: -; cdr3_aa: CASRQLGQETQYF; cdr3_nt: TGTGCCAGCAGGCAGCTTGGCCAAGAGACCCAGTACTTC
v_call: TRBV4-1; d_call: TRBD1; j_call: TRBJ1-4; clone_size: -; cdr3_aa: CASSQSQGGLNEKLFF; cdr3_nt: TGCGCCAGCAGCCAATCCCAGGGGGGTCTTAATGAAAAACTGTTTTTT
v_call: TRBV30; d_call: -; j_call: TRBJ1-6; clone_size: few; cdr3_aa: CAWSVFPAFKF; cdr3_nt: TGTGCCTGGAGTGTTTTTCCGGCCTTCAAATTT
v_call: TRBV30; d_call: -; j_call: TRBJ2-5; clone_size: few; cdr3_aa: CAWSQGTNQETQYF; cdr3_nt: TGTGCCTGGAGTCAAGGGACCAACCAAGAGACCCAGTACTTC
v_call: TRBV4-1; d_call: -; j_call: TRBJ2-5; clone_size: few; cdr3_aa: CASSRFLGGPQETQYF; cdr3_nt: TGCGCCAGCAGCCGATTTCTAGGAGGGCCACAAGAGACCCAGTACTTC
v_call: TRBV20-1; d_call: -; j_call: TRBJ2-7; clone_size: few; cdr3_aa: CSASVDEQYF; cdr3_nt: TGCAGTGCTAGTGTGGACGAGCAGTACTTC
v_call: TRBV6-5; d_call: -; j_call: TRBJ2-5; clone_size: few; cdr3_aa: CASRARRGLQETQYF; cdr3_nt: TGTGCCAGCAGGGCCCGGCGGGGCTTACAAGAGACCCAGTACTTC
v_call: TRBV7-9; d_call: -; j_call: TRBJ1-1; clone_size: -; cdr3_aa: CASSQRRVGAEAEAFF; cdr3_nt: TGTGCCAGCAGCCAACGTCGGGTGGGGGCTGAGGCTGAAGCTTTCTTT